This T cell receptor beta chain stems from a study of T cell repertoires in cytomegalovirus infection (dated by TCRdb to about 2019). Some background on the complete study: Donor HLA type was relevant to the analysis, because carriage of CMV infection together with the matching HLA type was indicated by public TCR beta signatures.

Study-level results and caveats: Cumulative frequency of public TCR beta family members discriminated carriers of CMV infection plus the relevant HLA type in this cohort and an independent roughly 330-donor cohort. The ex vivo response was dominated by HLA-C-restricted CMV-specific TCR beta clonotypes, and the single most frequent clonotype in two of eight donors was supplied by these HLA-C-restricted clonotypes.

V and J are trimmed by 4 bases and 5 bases, and the gene matches miss 11 bases of the junction. Based on the germline V gene, the CDR1 and CDR2 sequences are SGHTA and FQGNSA. The CDR3 sequence holds 17 residues, the cysteine and phenylalanine included. The retained sequence is limited to the CDR3, 51 bases, with the frame set at the first base. For sequencing, an Illumina HiSeq 1500 was employed. Through fastp at Q25 and MiXCR, TCRdb rebuilt clones from the public reads, retaining in-frame beta chains. Each entry merges the rows of one CDR3 protein and shows their most common DNA and genes. The sample table contains under 350,000 distinct CDR3 sequences; only one count was recorded for 8% to 10% of them. In total, the top ten clones hold roughly 4.5% of the sample. This clonotype was recorded many times. Its antigen remains undetermined. Qualities for individual bases were not recorded, and no much larger clone is one base off.

The specimen was PBMCs. The source is a human donor in good health (CMV status not recorded). Some clones in this sample may be carry-over from other donors' samples. Here the chain combines TRBV7-2 and TRBJ2-5, with 12 bases aligning to TRBD2. The sequence in DNA is TGTGCCAGCAGCTCGCACCTGACTAGCGGGGGTCGGGAGACCCAGTACTTC. Its coded protein is CASSSHLTSGGRETQYF.